A single sample gave rise to the 18 T cell receptor beta chains below, sequenced in a study of T-cell reconstitution after alpha-beta-depleted transplantation in children. Preparation of the TCRbeta library was carried out with unique molecular identifiers. MiXCR, run by TCRdb on the PCR reads, gives a single entry per CDR3 protein. The sample holds about 980,000 distinct CDR3 sequences, around 30% seen once. Sequencing was performed on PBMCs, mostly from graft donor cells, taken 360 days after TCRalphabeta/CD19-depleted stem cell transplant. These TCRs come from a boy under two years old who had a stem cell transplant for SCID, so the T cells may come from the graft donor.

This clonotype was seen ten or more times. The chain links TRBV3-1 to TRBJ2-3; TRBD1 matches at 10 bases. Germline assignment: CDR1 LGHDT and CDR2 YNNKEL (reference sequence). The CDR3 has 21 amino acids. J lost 1 base, V lost 0 bases, and 16 bases had no gene match. The CDR3 sequence is CASSQEGDGTGVLWGTDTQYF. DNA of the CDR3: TGTGCCAGCAGCCAAGAAGGGGACGGGACAGGGGTGCTTTGGGGCACAGATACGCAGTATTTT.

The chain combines TRBV5-1 with TRBJ2-5; D is perhaps TRBD2 (6 bases). The CDR3 is 15 amino acids. The germline CDR1 and CDR2 sequences are SGHRS and YFSETQ. V dropped 1 base and J dropped 4 bases, with 14 bases sitting between them. This CDR3 reads CASSLRGGIRETQYF. The CDR3 DNA reads TGCGCCAGCAGCTTGAGGGGCGGGATCCGAGAGACCCAGTACTTC.

The CDR3 nucleotides are TGTGCCAGTAGCGCCGGAAGAGGGGGCTCCTACGAGCAGTACTTC. This sequence encodes CASSAGRGGSYEQYF. This chain uses TRBV7-6 with TRBJ2-7, with a possible D match to TRBD1 (6 bases). The CDR3 is made up of 15 amino acids. Germline V gene data show CDR1 as SGHVS and CDR2 as FNYEAQ. V lost 9 bases to trimming and J lost 0 bases, with 18 bases between them. The variable domain in full, with the rest retrieved from reference TRBV7-6 and TRBJ2-7, is GAGVSQSPRYKVTKRGQDVALRCDPISGHVSLYWYRQALGQGPEFLTYFNYEAQQDKSGLPNDRFSAERPEGSISTLTIQRTEQRDSAMYRCASSAGRGGSYEQYFGPGTRLTVT.

The V gene is TRBV4-3, the J gene TRBJ2-7; TRBD1 matches at 8 bases. There are 16 residues in the CDR3. Germline V gene sequence: CDR1 LGHNA, CDR2 YSLEER. Losses at the gene ends were 1 base for V and 2 bases for J; bases not matched to a gene: 7. This CDR3 reads CASSQGLGQGPYEQYF. The DNA for the CDR3 is TGCGCCAGCAGCCAAGGTCTAGGACAGGGACCCTACGAGCAGTACTTC.

The chain carries TRBV20-1 and TRBJ2-2, with D uncertain. The CDR3 sequence is 15 residues long. Germline V gene lookup returns CDR1 DFQATT and CDR2 SNEGSKA (reference sequence). V was pared by 0 bases and J by 4 bases, with 12 bases between. The CDR3 DNA reads as TGCAGTGCTAGAGATATCACGAGAGGCACCGGGGAGCTGTTTTTT. Its translation is CSARDITRGTGELFF.

This clonotype turned up a few times. This chain uses TRBV7-9 with TRBJ2-1; D might be TRBD1 or TRBD2, each matching 6 bases. The germline V gene encodes CDR1 SEHNR and CDR2 FQNEAQ (reference sequence). This CDR3 comprises 15 residues. Trimming left V 5 bases short and J 2 bases short, with 13 bases between. DNA for the CDR3: TGTGCCAGCAGCCCTCCGGGGGCCCCCTACAATGAGCAGTTCTTC. Protein: CASSPPGAPYNEQFF.

This clonotype was seen just once. J is TRBJ2-5 and V is TRBV6-2 or TRBV6-3, with 8 nucleotides matching TRBD2. The CDR3 covers 16 residues. The germline V gene has CDR1 MNHEY and CDR2 SVGEGT. J gave up 2 bases and V 2 bases, and 7 bases lay outside the gene matches. The CDR3 DNA follows: TGTGCCAGCAGTTACGGCGCGGGGGGATTGCAAGAGACCCAGTACTTC. It specifies CASSYGAGGLQETQYF.

This chain connects TRBV5-6 to TRBJ2-1; 9 bases fit TRBD1. The V segment lost 3 bases and the J segment 6 bases; nucleotides outside the gene matches: 10. This CDR3 spans 16 amino acids. The germline V gene has CDR1 SGHDT and CDR2 YYEEEE. This chain's CDR3 is CASSSPGQGSINEQFF. Written as DNA, the CDR3 is TGTGCCAGCAGCTCGCCGGGACAGGGATCAATCAATGAGCAGTTCTTC.

This clonotype is a singleton in its sample. The V and J genes are TRBV4-1 and TRBJ2-7; unclear D gene. Trimming took off 1 base at V and 1 base at J, with 14 bases between the two ends. The length of the CDR3 is 16 residues. Germline lookup yields CDR1 MGHRA and CDR2 YSYEKL. CDR3 in amino acids: CASSQGVSRPSYEQYF. CDR3 bases: TGCGCCAGCAGCCAAGGGGTCAGCCGACCGTCCTACGAGCAGTACTTC.

Many counts were recorded for this clonotype. At one end, the junction sequence differs from germline, possibly due to a read error. The chain carries TRBV5-1 and TRBJ1-1; D unresolved. The CDR3 spans 11 residues. Germline V lookup: CDR1 SGHRS, CDR2 YFSETQ. The CDR3 sequence: CASSSDTEAFF. The CDR3 DNA is TGTGCCAGCAGTAGCGACACTGAAGCTTTCTTT.

The chain is built from TRBV29-1 and TRBJ2-1, with D tentatively TRBD2 (6 bases). Trimming pared 4 bases from V and 4 bases from J, leaving 14 bases between. The CDR3 length is 14 residues. CDR1 and CDR2 (germline): SQVTM, ANQGSEA. The CDR3 sequence is CSVAGLGGYNEQFF. CDR3 DNA sequence: TGCAGCGTTGCAGGGCTGGGGGGATACAATGAGCAGTTCTTC.

CDR3 protein: CAISEASPQETQYF. CDR3 DNA sequence: TGTGCCATCAGTGAGGCTAGCCCCCAAGAGACCCAGTACTTC. The chain joins TRBV10-3 to TRBJ2-5; the D gene is possibly TRBD2 (5 bases). Trimming cost V 2 bases and J 1 base, with 8 bases left between them. This CDR3 has 14 amino acids. CDR1 ENHRY and CDR2 SYGVKD come from the germline V gene.

This chain joins TRBV20-1 and TRBJ2-7; D may be TRBD1 (6 bases). The V gene's germline CDR1 is DFQATT and CDR2 SNEGSKA (reference sequence). This CDR3 is built from 11 residues. The germline V and J ends were trimmed by 5 bases and 3 bases, with 8 bases remaining between them. The CDR3 spells CSAPQGYEQYF. For the CDR3, the DNA is TGCAGTGCTCCACAGGGCTACGAGCAGTACTTC.

This chain connects TRBV12-3 or TRBV12-4 to TRBJ2-3; 10 bases match TRBD2. The CDR3 length is 14 residues. Unmatched junction bases numbered 3, after V lost 8 bases and J lost 1 base. DNA for the CDR3: TGTGCCAGCCCTGGGACTAGCGGCACAGATACGCAGTATTTT. This encodes CASPGTSGTDTQYF.

The chain employs TRBV7-2 and TRBJ2-5; D gene uncertain. The CDR3 has 14 residues. V was shortened by 1 base and J by 5 bases, with 11 bases between the two germline ends. Germline V gene sequence: CDR1 SGHTA, CDR2 FQGNSA. The chain's CDR3 is CASSLGALTETQYF. CDR3 nucleotides: TGTGCCAGCAGCTTAGGAGCTCTAACTGAGACCCAGTACTTC.

The chain combines TRBV20-1 with TRBJ2-1; 7 bases are a match to TRBD1. With 4 bases clipped from V and 1 base from J, the junction kept 1 base outside the gene matches. The CDR3 covers 13 residues. Germline V lookup: CDR1 DFQATT, CDR2 SNEGSKA (reference sequence). CDR3 protein: CSATTGSYNEQFF. In nucleotides, the CDR3 is TGCAGTGCTACGACAGGGTCCTACAATGAGCAGTTCTTC.

V and J are TRBV7-8 and TRBJ2-2, with 8 bases identical to TRBD2. V lost 2 bases, J lost 4 bases, and 9 bases stayed unmatched. CDR1 and CDR2 (germline): SGHVS, FQNEAQ. There are 17 residues in the CDR3. The CDR3 sequence is CASSLFRGGISTGELFF. CDR3 coding DNA: TGTGCCAGCAGCTTATTTCGGGGGGGCATTAGCACCGGGGAGCTGTTTTTT.

The rearrangement uses TRBV12-3 or TRBV12-4 and TRBJ1-2; D is undetermined. The ends were cut back, 2 bases at V and 7 bases at J, with 2 bases in the middle. The CDR3 has 10 amino acids. The DNA for the CDR3 is TGTGCCAGCAGTTTATTTGGCTACACCTTC. As protein: CASSLFGYTF.